A selection of T cell receptor beta chains follows, all from one sample in a study of T cells in Graves' hyperthyroidism and ophthalmopathy. MiXCR was run by TCRdb on the multiplex PCR reads, yielding one entry per CDR3 protein. The repertoire includes hundreds of thousands of distinct CDR3 sequences, roughly 15% of them detected once, and 2.5% to 4% sits in the top ten. The sequenced sample consisted of blood. The receptor set was obtained from a middle-aged woman with Graves' ophthalmopathy. Both conserved end residues are part of each CDR3. A D gene is named only where the DNA matches it firmly. Clone size appears in some rows only: once, few, many, or a class for an expanded clone.

>-|TRBV20-1|-|TRBJ1-3
CSARRFTSAGNTIYF
TGCAGTGCCCGAAGGTTTACCAGCGCTGGAAACACCATATATTTT
>many|TRBV6-5|-|TRBJ2-3
CASSYQLTTDTQYF
TGTGCCAGCAGTTACCAGCTAACCACAGATACGCAGTATTTT
>many|TRBV15|TRBD1|TRBJ1-5
CATSKGQGNQPQHF
TGTGCCACCAGTAAAGGACAGGGGAATCAGCCCCAGCATTTT
>many|TRBV5-1|TRBD1|TRBJ1-2
CASSPAGTGGRYYGYTF
TGCGCCAGCAGCCCGGCCGGGACAGGGGGCAGATACTATGGCTACACCTTC
>-|TRBV29-1|-|TRBJ2-3
CSVPGSSTDTQYF
TGCAGCGTTCCCGGGAGCAGCACAGATACGCAGTATTTT
>-|TRBV5-1|TRBD2|TRBJ2-5
CASSLGEGQTQYF
TGCGCCAGCAGCTTGGGGGAGGGACAGACCCAGTACTTC
>many|TRBV2|TRBD1|TRBJ1-1
CASRGDRVGNTEAFF
TGTGCCAGCAGGGGGGACAGGGTGGGGAACACTGAAGCTTTCTTT
>many|TRBV30|-|TRBJ2-1
CAWSLNGRPVHEQFF
TGTGCCTGGAGTCTGAACGGGCGGCCGGTCCATGAGCAGTTCTTC
>-|TRBV7-2|-|TRBJ2-2
CASSPNPNTGELFF
TGTGCCAGCAGCCCCAATCCAAACACCGGGGAGCTGTTTTTT
>many|TRBV12-5|-|TRBJ2-3
CASGFPGALTDTQYF
TGTGCTAGTGGTTTTCCTGGGGCGCTAACAGATACGCAGTATTTT
>many|TRBV27|TRBD2|TRBJ2-7
CASSLGGGTYEQYF
TGTGCCAGCAGTTTGGGGGGAGGGACCTACGAGCAGTACTTC
>-|TRBV2|-|TRBJ1-5
CASSQGGLRDQPQHF
TGTGCCAGCTCCCAAGGGGGGTTGAGGGATCAGCCCCAGCATTTT
>few|TRBV5-1|-|TRBJ2-1
CASSTERYSYNEQFF
TGCGCCAGCAGCACCGAGCGGTATTCCTACAATGAGCAGTTCTTC
>-|TRBV12-3/TRBV12-4|-|TRBJ1-1
CVSSLILTTEAFF
TGTGTCAGCAGTTTGATTCTGACCACTGAAGCTTTCTTT
>-|TRBV4-1|-|TRBJ1-1
CASSQVRGITEAFF
TGCGCCAGCAGCCAAGTTAGAGGGATCACTGAAGCTTTCTTT
>-|TRBV19|TRBD1|TRBJ1-2
CASLSDRVVGGYTF
TGTGCCAGCCTATCGGACAGGGTAGTCGGTGGCTACACCTTC
>-|TRBV12-3/TRBV12-4|TRBD1|TRBJ2-2
CASSPGQGHTGELFF
TGTGCCAGCAGCCCGGGACAGGGCCACACCGGGGAGCTGTTTTTT
>few|TRBV29-1|TRBD1|TRBJ1-2
CVTGNADGYTF
TGTGTGACAGGGAATGCGGATGGCTACACCTTC
>many|TRBV3-1|-|TRBJ2-1
CASSHRSEQFF
TGTGCCAGCAGCCACCGAAGTGAGCAGTTCTTC
>few|TRBV7-2|-|TRBJ1-5
CASSLGANNQPQHF
TGTGCCAGCAGCTTGGGGGCGAACAATCAGCCCCAGCATTTT
>many|TRBV14|-|TRBJ1-1
CASSLNTRNTEAFF
TGTGCCAGCAGCCTTAACACTAGGAACACTGAAGCTTTCTTT
>many|TRBV3-1|-|TRBJ2-7
CASSQEVRSAPRNEQYF
TGTGCCAGCAGCCAAGAGGTACGTAGCGCCCCTCGGAACGAGCAGTACTTC
>-|TRBV18|-|TRBJ2-2
CASSPVSNGSTGELFF
TGTGCCAGCTCACCGGTTTCTAACGGGAGCACCGGGGAGCTGTTTTTT
>many|TRBV7-2|-|TRBJ2-2
CASSLFAGTAGELFF
TGTGCCAGCAGCTTATTCGCGGGGACAGCCGGGGAGCTGTTTTTT
>many|TRBV20-1|TRBD2|TRBJ2-7
CSVLAGGGYEQYF
TGCAGTGTCCTAGCGGGAGGGGGGTACGAGCAGTACTTC
>many|TRBV12-3/TRBV12-4|-|TRBJ2-3
CASSLVPGNTDTQYF
TGTGCCAGCAGTTTAGTGCCAGGGAACACAGATACGCAGTATTTT
>few|TRBV18|TRBD2|TRBJ2-3
CASSPRLADQDTQYF
TGTGCCAGCTCACCTCGACTAGCGGACCAAGATACGCAGTATTTT
>-|TRBV6-5|TRBD1|TRBJ1-1
CASSYGQGLNTEAFF
TGTGCCAGCAGTTATGGACAGGGGTTGAACACTGAAGCTTTCTTT
>many|TRBV7-2|-|TRBJ1-1
CASSLGGDLRTEAFF
TGTGCCAGCAGCTTGGGGGGGGACCTGAGGACTGAAGCTTTCTTT
>once|TRBV6-2/TRBV6-3|-|TRBJ2-3
CASSHPGTDTQYF
TGTGCCAGCAGTCACCCGGGAACAGATACGCAGTATTTT
>many|TRBV7-8|-|TRBJ2-1
CASSLTDNEQFF
TGTGCCAGCAGCTTAACTGACAATGAGCAGTTCTTC
>many|TRBV20-1|TRBD2|TRBJ2-1
CSARFSGRVDEQFF
TGCAGTGCTAGGTTCAGCGGGAGAGTCGATGAGCAGTTCTTC
>few|TRBV7-2|-|TRBJ1-6
CASSLAGSEGSPLHF
TGTGCCAGCAGCTTAGCGGGGTCGGAGGGATCACCCCTCCACTTT
>many|TRBV28|TRBD2|TRBJ2-1
CASSLVGLAGGEQFF
TGTGCCAGCAGTTTAGTAGGACTAGCGGGAGGAGAGCAGTTCTTC
>few|TRBV7-2|-|TRBJ2-7
CASSRRGTTSYEQYF
TGTGCCAGCAGCCGACGCGGGACAACTTCCTACGAGCAGTACTTC
>few|TRBV27|-|TRBJ1-2
CASSSRGTGGGYTF
TGTGCCAGCAGTTCCCGCGGGACGGGAGGGGGCTACACCTTC
>many|TRBV12-3/TRBV12-4|-|TRBJ1-3
CASRHDGASGNTIYF
TGTGCCAGCAGACATGACGGAGCCTCTGGAAACACCATATATTTT
>many|TRBV7-2|-|TRBJ1-1
CASSLGVGGEAEAFF
TGTGCCAGCAGCTTAGGGGTTGGGGGCGAGGCTGAAGCTTTCTTT
>many|TRBV11-2|-|TRBJ2-7
CASSETASYEQYF
TGTGCCAGCAGCGAAACTGCCTCCTACGAGCAGTACTTC
>-|TRBV20-1|-|TRBJ1-5
CSARDFQGPNQPQHF
TGCAGTGCTAGAGATTTTCAGGGGCCCAATCAGCCCCAGCATTTT
>many|TRBV2|-|TRBJ2-1
CASSVQGYEQFF
TGTGCCAGCAGTGTACAGGGCTATGAGCAGTTCTTC
>-|TRBV4-1|TRBD1|TRBJ2-7
CASSQIEAGGYEQYF
TGCGCCAGCAGCCAAATCGAGGCAGGGGGATACGAGCAGTACTTC
>many|TRBV6-5|TRBD2|TRBJ2-1
CASSYSPSGGAFDEQFF
TGTGCCAGCAGTTACTCTCCTAGCGGGGGGGCTTTCGATGAGCAGTTCTTC
>few|TRBV6-2/TRBV6-3|-|TRBJ2-2
CASSKGTGPYTGELFF
TGTGCCAGCAGTAAGGGGACCGGGCCGTACACCGGGGAGCTGTTTTTT
>many|TRBV2|-|TRBJ1-5
CASGGGGSNQPQHF
TGTGCCAGCGGAGGGGGTGGGAGCAATCAGCCCCAGCATTTT
>many|TRBV2|-|TRBJ2-1
CASSTGSSYNEQFF
TGTGCCAGCAGTACCGGATCCTCCTACAATGAGCAGTTCTTC
>-|TRBV30|-|TRBJ1-4
CAWGSGSGGEKLFF
TGTGCCTGGGGTTCGGGGTCGGGGGGTGAAAAACTGTTTTTT
>-|TRBV19|-|TRBJ2-1
CASRTQTGTYNEQFF
TGTGCCAGTAGGACTCAGACAGGAACCTACAATGAGCAGTTCTTC
>few|TRBV19|-|TRBJ2-2
CASSSPPGRGTGELFF
TGTGCCAGTAGTTCCCCTCCGGGGAGAGGCACCGGGGAGCTGTTTTTT
>many|TRBV2|-|TRBJ2-7
CASSEFSPPYEQYF
TGTGCCAGCAGTGAATTCTCGCCACCCTACGAGCAGTACTTC
>-|TRBV9|-|TRBJ1-2
CARKQGYTF
TGTGCCAGGAAGCAAGGCTACACCTTC